This TCR beta chain was sequenced during a study of cytomegalovirus exposure and HLA in healthy donors. This clone was detected only once. Its matching antigen is unknown. This CDR3 contains 17 residues. Germline loops: CDR1 LNHDA, CDR2 SQIVND (reference sequence). Trimming cost V 2 bases and J 0 bases, with 14 bases left between them. The PCR made use of 60 Vbeta and 13 Jbeta primers. Using immunoSEQ multiplex PCR, the repertoire was profiled, and TCRdb retains in-frame clones only, with some absent. The table has roughly 230,000 clones, more than 70% seen once. Overall study findings and caveats: About 87% or about 30% of the time was how often most TCR beta V segments were productive, according to an earlier analysis. The authors later found most CMV-associated TCR beta chains appeared HLA-restricted. In a later analysis, V- and J-gene trimming of beta chains associated with a DCLRE1C missense variant, replicated independently.

This sequence originates from a boy aged 5-17 years in good health and CMV-seronegative. This chain joins TRBV19 and TRBJ2-4; a weak D match, TRBD1 (6 bases). The specimen was PBMCs. The CDR3 DNA is TGTGCCAGTAGTATAACAGGGCCCATTTCAGCCAAAAACATTCAGTACTTC. It yields the protein CASSITGPISAKNIQYF.